The 2 T cell receptor beta chains given below trace back to one sample, sequenced in a study of blood T cell repertoires in COVID-19. Method: immunoSEQ multiplex PCR; TCRdb's copy keeps in-frame clones and lacks some. The sample lists about 60,000 clones; roughly 82% were seen once. The sample taken for sequencing was peripheral blood. The receptors were gathered from a man aged 55-75 years with acute or convalescent COVID-19.

The chain has TRBV9 and TRBJ1-2, with TRBD1 matching 9 bases. The germline V gene has CDR1 SGDLS and CDR2 YYNGEE. Germline trimming cut 2 bases from V and 4 bases from J; bases unmatched to any gene: 6. This CDR3 comprises 15 residues. CDR3 sequence (DNA): TGTGCCAGCAGCGTGGGACAGGGTATCCCCTATGGCTACACCTTC. It encodes CASSVGQGIPYGYTF.

This clone has just one count. This chain links TRBV4-3 with TRBJ2-1; 7 bases align to TRBD1. Trimming cost V 0 bases and J 7 bases; bases outside gene matches: 12. There are 17 residues in the CDR3. CDR1 and CDR2 (germline): LGHNA, YSLEER. The CDR3 coding sequence is TGCGCCAGCAGCCAAGATCCCGCAGGGGGAGTAGGAAATGAGCAGTTCTTC. Translation: CASSQDPAGGVGNEQFF.